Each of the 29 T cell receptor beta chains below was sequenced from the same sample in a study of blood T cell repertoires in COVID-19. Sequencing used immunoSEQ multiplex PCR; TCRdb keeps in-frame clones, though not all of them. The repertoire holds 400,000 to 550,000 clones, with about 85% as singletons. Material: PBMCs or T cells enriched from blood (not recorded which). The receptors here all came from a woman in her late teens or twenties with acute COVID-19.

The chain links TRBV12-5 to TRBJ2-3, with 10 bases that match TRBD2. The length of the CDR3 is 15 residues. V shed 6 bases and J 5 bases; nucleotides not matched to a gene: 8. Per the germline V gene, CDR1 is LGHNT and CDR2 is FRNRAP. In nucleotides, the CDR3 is TGTGCTAGTGGCGGCAGCGGGAGGGGACTAGATACGCAGTATTTT. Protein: CASGGSGRGLDTQYF.

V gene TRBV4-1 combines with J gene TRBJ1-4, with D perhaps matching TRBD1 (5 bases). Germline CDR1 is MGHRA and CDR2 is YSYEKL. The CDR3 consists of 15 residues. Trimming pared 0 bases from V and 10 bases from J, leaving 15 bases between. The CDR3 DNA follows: TGCGCCAGCAGCCAAGATTATTTCCCCCAGGGAAAACTGTTTTTT. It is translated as CASSQDYFPQGKLFF.

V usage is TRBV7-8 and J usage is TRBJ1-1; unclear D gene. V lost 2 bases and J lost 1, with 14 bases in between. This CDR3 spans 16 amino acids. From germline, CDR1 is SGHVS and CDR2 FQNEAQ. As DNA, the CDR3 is TGTGCCAGCAGCTTACCAGCGGGGAGGACGAACACTGAAGCTTTCTTT. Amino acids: CASSLPAGRTNTEAFF.

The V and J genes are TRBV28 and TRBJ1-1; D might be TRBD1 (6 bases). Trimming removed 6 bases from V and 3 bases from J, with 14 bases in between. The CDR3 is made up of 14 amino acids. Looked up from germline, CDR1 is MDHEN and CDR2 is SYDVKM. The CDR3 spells CASRSGGLDTEAFF. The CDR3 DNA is TGTGCCAGCAGATCCGGGGGGCTGGACACTGAAGCTTTCTTT.

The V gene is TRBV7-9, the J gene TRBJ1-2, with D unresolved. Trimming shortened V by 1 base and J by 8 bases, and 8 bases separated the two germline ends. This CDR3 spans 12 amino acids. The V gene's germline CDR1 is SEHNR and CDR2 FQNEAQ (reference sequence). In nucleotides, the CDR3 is TGTGCCAGCAGCTTAGAAGGGAGCGGCTACACCTTC. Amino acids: CASSLEGSGYTF.

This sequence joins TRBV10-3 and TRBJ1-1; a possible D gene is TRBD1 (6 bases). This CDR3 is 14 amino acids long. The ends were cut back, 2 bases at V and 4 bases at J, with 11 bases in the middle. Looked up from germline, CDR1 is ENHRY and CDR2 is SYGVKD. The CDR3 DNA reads TGTGCCATCAGTGAGAACAGGGACACCACTGAAGCTTTCTTT. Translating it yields CAISENRDTTEAFF.

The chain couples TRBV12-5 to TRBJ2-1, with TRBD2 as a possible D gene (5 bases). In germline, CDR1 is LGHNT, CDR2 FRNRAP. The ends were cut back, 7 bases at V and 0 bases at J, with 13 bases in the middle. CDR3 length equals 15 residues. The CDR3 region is CASAISGSSYNEQFF. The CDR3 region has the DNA TGTGCTAGTGCCATCTCTGGGAGCTCCTACAATGAGCAGTTCTTC.

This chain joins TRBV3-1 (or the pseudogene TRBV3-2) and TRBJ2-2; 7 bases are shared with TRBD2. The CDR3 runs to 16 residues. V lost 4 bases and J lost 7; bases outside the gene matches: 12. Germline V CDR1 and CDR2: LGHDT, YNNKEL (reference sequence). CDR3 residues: CASSLYTRGDGGELFF. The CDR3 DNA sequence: TGTGCCAGCAGCCTCTACACACGGGGGGACGGCGGGGAGCTGTTTTTT.

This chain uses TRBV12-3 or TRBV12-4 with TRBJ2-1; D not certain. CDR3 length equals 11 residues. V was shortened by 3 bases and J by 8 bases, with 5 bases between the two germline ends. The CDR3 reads CASSLFDEQFF. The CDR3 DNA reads TGTGCCAGCAGTTTGTTCGATGAGCAGTTCTTC.

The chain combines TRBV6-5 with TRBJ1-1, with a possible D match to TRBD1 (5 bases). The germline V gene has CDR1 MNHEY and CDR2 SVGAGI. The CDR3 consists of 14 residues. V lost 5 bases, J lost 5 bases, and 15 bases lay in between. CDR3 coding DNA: TGTGCCAGCAGTAAACCAGGGTCTGGAACTGAAGCTTTCTTT. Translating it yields CASSKPGSGTEAFF.

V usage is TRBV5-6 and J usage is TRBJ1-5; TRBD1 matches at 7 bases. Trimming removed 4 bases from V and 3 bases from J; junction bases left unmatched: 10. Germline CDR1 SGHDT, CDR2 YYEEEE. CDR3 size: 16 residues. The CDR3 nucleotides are TGTGCCAGCAGCCATTCCCTTGACAGGGTCAATCAGCCCCAGCATTTT. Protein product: CASSHSLDRVNQPQHF.

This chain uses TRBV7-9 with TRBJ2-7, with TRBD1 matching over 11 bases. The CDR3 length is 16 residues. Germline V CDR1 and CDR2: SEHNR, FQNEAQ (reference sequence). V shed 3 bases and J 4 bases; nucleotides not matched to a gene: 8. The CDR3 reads CASSLETGQGVYEQYF. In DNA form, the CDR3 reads TGTGCCAGCAGCTTGGAAACGGGACAGGGGGTATACGAGCAGTACTTC.

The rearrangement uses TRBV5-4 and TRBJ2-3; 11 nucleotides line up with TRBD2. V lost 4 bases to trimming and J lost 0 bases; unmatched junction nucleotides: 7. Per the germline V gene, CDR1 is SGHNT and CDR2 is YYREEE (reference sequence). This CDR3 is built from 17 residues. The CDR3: CASSKRLAGPSTDTQYF. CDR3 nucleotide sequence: TGTGCCAGCAGCAAACGACTAGCGGGGCCCAGCACAGATACGCAGTATTTT.

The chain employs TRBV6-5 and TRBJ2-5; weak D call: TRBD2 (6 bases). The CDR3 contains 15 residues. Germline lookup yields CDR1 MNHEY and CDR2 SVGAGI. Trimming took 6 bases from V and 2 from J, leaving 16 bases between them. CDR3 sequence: CASRRTGVGQETQYF. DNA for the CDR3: TGTGCCAGCAGAAGGACGGGAGTGGGGCAAGAGACCCAGTACTTC.

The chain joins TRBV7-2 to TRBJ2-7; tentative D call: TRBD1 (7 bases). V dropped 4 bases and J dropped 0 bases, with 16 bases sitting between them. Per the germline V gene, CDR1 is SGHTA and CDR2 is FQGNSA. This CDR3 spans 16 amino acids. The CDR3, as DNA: TGTGCCAGCAGCTACTACTCAGGGGGGAGCTCCTACGAGCAGTACTTC. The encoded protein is CASSYYSGGSSYEQYF.

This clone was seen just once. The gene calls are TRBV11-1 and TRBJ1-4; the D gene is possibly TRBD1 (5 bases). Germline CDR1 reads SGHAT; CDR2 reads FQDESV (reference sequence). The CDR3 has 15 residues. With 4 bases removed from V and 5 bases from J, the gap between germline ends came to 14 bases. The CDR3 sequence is CASSSNRLGNEKLFF. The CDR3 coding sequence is TGTGCCAGCAGCTCAAACAGGCTCGGGAATGAAAAACTGTTTTTT.

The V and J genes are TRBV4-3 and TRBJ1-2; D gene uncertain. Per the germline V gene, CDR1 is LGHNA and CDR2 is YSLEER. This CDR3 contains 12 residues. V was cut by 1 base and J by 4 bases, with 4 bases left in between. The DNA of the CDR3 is TGCGCCAGCAGCCAAGGTCGCTATGGCTACACCTTC. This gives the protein CASSQGRYGYTF.

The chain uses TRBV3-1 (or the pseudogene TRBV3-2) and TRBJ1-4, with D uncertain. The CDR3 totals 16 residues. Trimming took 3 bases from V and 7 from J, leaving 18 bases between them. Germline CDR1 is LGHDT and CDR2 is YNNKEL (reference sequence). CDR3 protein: CASSQGSLYSGEKLFF. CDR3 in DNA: TGTGCCAGCAGCCAGGGTTCGCTTTACAGCGGTGAAAAACTGTTTTTT.

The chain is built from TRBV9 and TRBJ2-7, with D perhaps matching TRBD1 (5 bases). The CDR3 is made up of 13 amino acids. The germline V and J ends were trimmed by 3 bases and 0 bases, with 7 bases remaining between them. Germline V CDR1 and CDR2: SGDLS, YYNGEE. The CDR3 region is CASSGGHSYEQYF. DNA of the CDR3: TGTGCCAGCAGCGGAGGACACTCCTACGAGCAGTACTTC.

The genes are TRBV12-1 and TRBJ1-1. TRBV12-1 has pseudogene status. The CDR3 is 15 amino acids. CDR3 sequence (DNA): TGTGCCAGCAGCTTTGCTTCTCGGGGGTTCCCTGAAGCTTTCTTT. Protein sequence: CASSFASRGFPEAFF.

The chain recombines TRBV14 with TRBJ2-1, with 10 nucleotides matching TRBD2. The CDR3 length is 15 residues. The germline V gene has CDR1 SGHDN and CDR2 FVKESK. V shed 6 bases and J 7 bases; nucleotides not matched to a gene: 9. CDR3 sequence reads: CASRASGSPENEQFF. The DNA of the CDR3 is TGTGCCAGCAGAGCTAGCGGGAGCCCCGAGAATGAGCAGTTCTTC.

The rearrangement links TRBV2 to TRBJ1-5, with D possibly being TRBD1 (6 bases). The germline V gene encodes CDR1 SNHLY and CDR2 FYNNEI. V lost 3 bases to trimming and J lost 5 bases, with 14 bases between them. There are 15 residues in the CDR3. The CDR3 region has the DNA TGTGCCAGCAGTGATTGGACAGTTGACGATCAGCCCCAGCATTTT. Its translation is CASSDWTVDDQPQHF.

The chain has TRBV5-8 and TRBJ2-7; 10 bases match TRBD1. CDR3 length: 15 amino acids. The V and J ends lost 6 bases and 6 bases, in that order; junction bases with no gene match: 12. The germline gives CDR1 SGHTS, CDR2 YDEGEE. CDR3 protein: CASTVLPGQGSEQYF. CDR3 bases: TGTGCCAGCACCGTCCTCCCGGGACAGGGGTCCGAGCAGTACTTC.

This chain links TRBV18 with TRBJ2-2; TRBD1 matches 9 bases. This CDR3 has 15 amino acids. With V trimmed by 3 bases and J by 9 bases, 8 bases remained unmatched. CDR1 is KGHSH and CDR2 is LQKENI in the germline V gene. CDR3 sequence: CASSPGTGKERELFF. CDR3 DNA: TGTGCCAGCTCACCGGGGACAGGGAAAGAAAGGGAGCTGTTTTTT.

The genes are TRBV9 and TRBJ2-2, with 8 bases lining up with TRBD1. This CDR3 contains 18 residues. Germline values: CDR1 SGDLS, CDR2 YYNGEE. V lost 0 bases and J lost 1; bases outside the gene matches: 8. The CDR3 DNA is TGTGCCAGCAGCGTAGGTTTATGGGGACAGGAGAACACCGGGGAGCTGTTTTTT. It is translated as CASSVGLWGQENTGELFF.

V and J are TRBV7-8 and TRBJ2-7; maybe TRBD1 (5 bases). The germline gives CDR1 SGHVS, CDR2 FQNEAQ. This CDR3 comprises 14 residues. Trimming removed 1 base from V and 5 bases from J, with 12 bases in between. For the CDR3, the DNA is TGTGCCAGCAGCTTAGATCTAGGCAGGGACGAGCAGTACTTC. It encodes CASSLDLGRDEQYF.

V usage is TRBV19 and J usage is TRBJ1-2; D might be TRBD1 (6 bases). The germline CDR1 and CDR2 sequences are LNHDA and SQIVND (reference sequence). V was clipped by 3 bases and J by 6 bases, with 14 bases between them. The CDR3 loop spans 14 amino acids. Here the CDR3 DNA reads TGTGCCAGTAGTATTGGACAGCCCCTTGATGGCTACACCTTC. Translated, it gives CASSIGQPLDGYTF.

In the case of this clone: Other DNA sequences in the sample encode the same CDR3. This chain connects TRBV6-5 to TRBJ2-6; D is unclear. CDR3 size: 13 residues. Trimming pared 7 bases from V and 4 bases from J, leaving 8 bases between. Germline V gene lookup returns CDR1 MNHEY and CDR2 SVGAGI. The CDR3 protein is CASKPSGANVLTF. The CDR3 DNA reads TGTGCCAGCAAGCCGTCGGGGGCCAACGTCCTGACTTTC.

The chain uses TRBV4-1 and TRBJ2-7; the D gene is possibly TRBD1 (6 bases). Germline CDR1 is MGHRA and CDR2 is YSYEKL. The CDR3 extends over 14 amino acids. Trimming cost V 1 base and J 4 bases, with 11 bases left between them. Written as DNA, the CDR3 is TGCGCCAGCAGCCAAGCAGGGGAAAGTTACGAGCAGTACTTC. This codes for CASSQAGESYEQYF.